This entry lists 11 T cell receptor beta chains sequenced from one sample in a study of beta chain features in type 1 diabetes. Study results and limitations: TCRB CDR3s were moderately but significantly shorter in Type 1 diabetes patients in all four CD4+ subsets.

No antigen has been assigned to these receptors. Expressed TCRB transcripts were sequenced, since all the RNA that had been isolated was reverse transcribed. Sequenced by immunoSEQ multiplex PCR; TCRdb stores in-frame clones only, minus some. The sample has hundreds of thousands of clones, under 15% seen once. Sequencing was performed on naive CD4+ T cells from blood. Receptors were obtained from a man aged 18 to 30 with type 1 diabetes.

The J gene is TRBJ2-1, the V gene TRBV19, with D perhaps TRBD2 (5 bases). V was trimmed by 1 base and J by 8 bases, leaving 12 bases between them. Per the germline V gene, CDR1 is LNHDA and CDR2 is SQIVND (reference sequence). The CDR3 is 14 residues long. Here the CDR3 DNA reads TGTGCCAGTAGTATAGGGCACGGGGAAGATGAGCAGTTCTTC. Translating gives CASSIGHGEDEQFF.

The chain employs TRBV30 and TRBJ1-1; D gene unclear. V lost 3 bases and J lost 3, with 14 bases in between. CDR1 is GTSNPN and CDR2 is SVGIG in the germline V gene (reference sequence). The CDR3 contains 14 residues. Written as DNA, the CDR3 is TGTGCCTGGAGATTAGGCTCGAGGGACACTGAAGCTTTCTTT. As protein: CAWRLGSRDTEAFF.

This clone was found a few times. This same CDR3 is encoded by further DNA sequences in the sample. This chain connects TRBV10-3 to TRBJ1-5; D is undetermined. The germline V gene encodes CDR1 ENHRY and CDR2 SYGVKD. Trimming took off 3 bases at V and 1 base at J, with 7 bases between the two ends. This CDR3 has 14 residues. DNA for the CDR3: TGTGCCATCAGTGATGGAGGGAGCAATCAGCCCCAGCATTTT. This sequence encodes CAISDGGSNQPQHF.

In the case of this clone: In the same sample, other DNA sequences code for this CDR3. The DNA of the CDR3 is TGTGCCAGCAGTTTGAGCAATCAGCCCCAGCATTTT. The encoded protein is CASSLSNQPQHF. V and J are TRBV2 and TRBJ1-5; no firm D call. The CDR3 length is 12 residues. Trimming pared 5 bases from V and 1 base from J, leaving 3 bases between. Germline V CDR1 and CDR2: SNHLY, FYNNEI.

As regards this clone: The DNA is left out, because the CDR3 cannot be placed on it with certainty; the CDR3 is given as TCRdb lists it. The chain couples TRBV25-1 to TRBJ2-1; TRBD1, the table's D call, was not compared with the DNA. Germline V gene sequence: CDR1 MGHDK, CDR2 SYGVNS. A total of 16 residues make up the CDR3, ends included. CDR3 sequence: CASTVGPGQGDYEQFF.

This rearrangement joins TRBV7-9 to TRBJ2-1; D is undetermined. Trimming took off 1 base at V and 4 bases at J, with 5 bases between the two ends. Germline CDR1 reads SEHNR; CDR2 reads FQNEAQ (reference sequence). The CDR3 has 13 amino acids. Here the CDR3 DNA reads TGTGCCAGCAGCTTAGTGGGTTACAATGAGCAGTTCTTC. Translating it yields CASSLVGYNEQFF.

This clone was seen more than once but under ten times. The CDR3 region is CASTQGNYGYTF. The CDR3 nucleotides read TGTGCCAGTACTCAGGGAAACTATGGCTACACCTTC. The V call is TRBV19, the J call TRBJ1-2; possibly TRBD1 for D (5 bases). CDR3 length equals 12 residues. V lost 7 bases and J lost 2, with 8 bases in between. Germline V gene sequence: CDR1 LNHDA, CDR2 SQIVND (reference sequence).

V usage is TRBV2 and J usage is TRBJ1-1; maybe TRBD1 (6 bases). Per the germline V gene, CDR1 is SNHLY and CDR2 is FYNNEI. The CDR3 loop spans 13 amino acids. V was trimmed by 9 bases and J by 1 base, leaving 12 bases between them. CDR3 in amino acids: CASQGLQNTEAFF. CDR3 bases: TGTGCCAGTCAGGGGCTCCAGAACACTGAAGCTTTCTTT.

The rearrangement joins TRBV6-1 to TRBJ1-6; 7 nucleotides agree with TRBD1. V was clipped by 9 bases and J by 7 bases; unmatched bases: 6. Germline CDR1 is MNHNS and CDR2 is SASEGT. The CDR3 has 13 amino acids. The CDR3 is CASRQGGNSPLHF. The CDR3 DNA is TGTGCCAGTAGACAGGGAGGAAATTCACCCCTCCACTTT.

The chain employs TRBV30 and TRBJ2-3, with D possibly matching TRBD1 (5 bases). Trimming cost V 2 bases and J 2 bases, with 14 bases left between them. Per germline, CDR1 GTSNPN and CDR2 SVGIG (reference sequence). This CDR3 is built from 15 residues. CDR3 sequence: CAWSYQGTNTDTQYF. CDR3 sequence (DNA): TGTGCCTGGAGTTATCAGGGAACCAACACAGATACGCAGTATTTT. The full variable domain, completed using reference TRBV30 and TRBJ2-3, is SQTIHQWPATLVQPVGSPLSLECTVEGTSNPNLYWYRQAAGRGLQLLFYSVGIGQISSEVPQNLSASRPQDRQFILSSKKLLLSDSGFYLCAWSYQGTNTDTQYFGPGTRLTVL.

A word on this clone: Other DNA sequences in the sample encode the same CDR3. The V gene is TRBV18, the J gene TRBJ1-1; D call uncertain. The length of the CDR3 is 13 residues. From germline, CDR1 is KGHSH and CDR2 LQKENI. V was cut by 6 bases and J by 1 base, with 9 bases left in between. CDR3 sequence (DNA): TGTGCCAGCTCGCAGGTGGGGAACACTGAAGCTTTCTTT. It specifies CASSQVGNTEAFF.